This TCR beta chain was observed in a study of cytomegalovirus exposure and HLA in healthy donors (dated by TCRdb to about 2017). Background on the whole study: A later analysis indicated that the 90 to 150 validation repertoires were generated on the platform also employed for the 720 or so repertoires of the first cohort. The aim of the study was to test whether cataloging public T cell receptors could identify signatures of past pathogen exposure. Along with the approximately 620-subject first cohort, a separate validation cohort of around 110 different subjects was used. The study combined high-throughput TCR immunosequencing, statistical association of individual TCRs with disease status, and machine learning to predict cytomegalovirus infection status. What the research found in general, with its limitations: In vitro tests confirmed that three of the cytomegalovirus-associated TCR beta chains recognize cytomegalovirus antigens. According to the authors, the approach could potentially be generalized to other disease states and immunological phenotypes. Of the cluster scores, around 95% were above 0 in a later analysis, which found that TCRs clustered in the first cohort also tended to co-occur in the approximately 120 validation repertoires. A later analysis lacked HLA typing for the validation cohort, so it scored co-occurrence in that cohort across all 110 or so repertoires. The study gave a list of about 150 TCR beta chains associated with cytomegalovirus. Most TCR sequences were seen in very few donors, while some public TCRs were found in many individuals. The classifier was reported to diagnose cytomegalovirus status with high specificity and sensitivity in both the original and validation cohorts.

The donors were included in the validation cohort of some 110 subjects, a group kept apart from the approximately 650-subject first cohort. Trimming leaves V shorter by 2 bases and J shorter by 8 bases, with the junction holding 8 bases beyond the gene matches. The germline V gene gives CDR1 as MNHEY and CDR2 as SVGAGI. The CDR3 starts with the cysteine, ends with the phenylalanine, and has 15 residues. The read is trimmed to its CDR3 DNA, 45 bases read in frame from base 1. Library preparation was by the immunoSEQ multiplex PCR assay. As for the authors' bioinformatics: To diagnose cytomegalovirus status from the catalog of TCR beta chain sequences, a statistical classification framework was built. The table comes from immuneACCESS by way of TCRdb, which keeps in-frame sequences with V and J called. Part of the clones is missing from these tables; in studies checked, under half for an unresolved V gene and the rest for unknown reasons. The DNA gave D and trimming, while V, J and clone size come from that table. This sample holds about 240,000 clones; 85% to 90% were observed only once. The top ten hold less than 3% of the sample.

A remark on this clone: Its antigen remains unidentified. No much larger clonotype is one base removed from it; base qualities were not supplied.

Sequenced sample: PBMCs. The source of this sequence is a man aged 18 to 35 in good health and CMV-seronegative. The V and J segments used are TRBV6-5 and TRBJ2-2; 7 nucleotides in the junction match TRBD1. Here the CDR3 is given as CASSYRQGLGGELFF. Read as DNA, the sequence is TGTGCCAGCAGTTACCGACAGGGCCTTGGAGGGGAGCTGTTTTTT.